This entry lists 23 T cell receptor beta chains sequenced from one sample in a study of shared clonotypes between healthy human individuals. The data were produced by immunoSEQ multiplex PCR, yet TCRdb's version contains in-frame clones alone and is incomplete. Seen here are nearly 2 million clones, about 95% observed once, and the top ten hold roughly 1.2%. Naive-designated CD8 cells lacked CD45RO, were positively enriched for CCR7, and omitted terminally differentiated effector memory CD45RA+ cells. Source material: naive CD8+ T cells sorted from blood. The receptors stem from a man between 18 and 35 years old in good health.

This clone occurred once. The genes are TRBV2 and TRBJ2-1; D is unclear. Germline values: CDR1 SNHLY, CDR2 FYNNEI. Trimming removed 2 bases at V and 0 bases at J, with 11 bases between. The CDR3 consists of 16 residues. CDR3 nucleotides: TGTGCCAGCAGTGAACTTGTGGGAAGCTCCTACAATGAGCAGTTCTTC. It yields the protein CASSELVGSSYNEQFF.

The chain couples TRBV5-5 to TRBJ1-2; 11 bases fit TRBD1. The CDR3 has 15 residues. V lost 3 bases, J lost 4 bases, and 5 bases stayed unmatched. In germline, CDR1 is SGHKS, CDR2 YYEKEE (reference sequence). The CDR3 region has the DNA TGTGCCAGCAGCTGGACAGGGGGCCTCGGCTATGGCTACACCTTC. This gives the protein CASSWTGGLGYGYTF.

The CDR3 loop reads CASSLTGPNGYTF. CDR3 nucleotides: TGCGCCAGCAGCTTGACCGGACCTAATGGCTACACCTTC. V and J are TRBV5-1 and TRBJ1-2; D not resolved. CDR3 length: 13 amino acids. Deletions cut 1 base from V and 6 bases from J, with 10 bases between. Germline V gene lookup returns CDR1 SGHRS and CDR2 YFSETQ.

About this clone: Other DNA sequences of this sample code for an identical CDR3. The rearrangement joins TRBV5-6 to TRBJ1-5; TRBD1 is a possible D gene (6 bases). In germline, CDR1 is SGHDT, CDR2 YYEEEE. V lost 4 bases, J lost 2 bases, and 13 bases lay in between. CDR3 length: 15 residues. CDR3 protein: CASSLGGLGNQPQHF. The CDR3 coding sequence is TGTGCCAGCAGCCTGGGGGGGCTCGGCAATCAGCCCCAGCATTTT. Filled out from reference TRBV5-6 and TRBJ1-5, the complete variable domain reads DAGVTQSPTHLIKTRGQQVTLRCSPKSGHDTVSWYQQALGQGPQFIFQYYEEEERQRGNFPDRFSGHQFPNYSSELNVNALLLGDSALYLCASSLGGLGNQPQHFGDGTRLSIL.

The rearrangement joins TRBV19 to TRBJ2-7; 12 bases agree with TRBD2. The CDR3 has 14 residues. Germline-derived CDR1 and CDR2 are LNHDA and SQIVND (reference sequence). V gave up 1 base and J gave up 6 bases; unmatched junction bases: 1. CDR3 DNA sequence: TGTGCCAGTAGTATAGGACTAGCGGGAGCCGAGCAGTACTTC. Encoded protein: CASSIGLAGAEQYF.

CDR3 in DNA: TGTGCCATCAGCTCACAATACCGGGACAGCGAAGGCAATCAGCCCCAGCATTTT. Translating it yields CAISSQYRDSEGNQPQHF. The chain uses TRBV10-3 and TRBJ1-5; 7 bases line up with TRBD1. V shed 6 bases, J shed 2 bases, and the junction held 16 bases outside the gene matches. There are 18 residues in the CDR3. Per germline, CDR1 ENHRY and CDR2 SYGVKD.

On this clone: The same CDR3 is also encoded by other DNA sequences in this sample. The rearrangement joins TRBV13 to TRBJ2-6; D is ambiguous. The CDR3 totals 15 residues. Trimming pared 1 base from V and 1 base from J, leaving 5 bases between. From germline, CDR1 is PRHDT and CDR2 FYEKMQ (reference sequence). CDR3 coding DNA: TGTGCCAGCAGCTTAGAGGGATCTGGGGCCAACGTCCTGACTTTC. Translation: CASSLEGSGANVLTF.

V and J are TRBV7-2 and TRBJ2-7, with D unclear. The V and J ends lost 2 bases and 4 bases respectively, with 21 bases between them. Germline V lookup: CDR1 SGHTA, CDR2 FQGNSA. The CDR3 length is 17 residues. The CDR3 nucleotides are TGTGCCAGCAGCTTATATCCTCCCCAGAAATCTCTTTACGAGCAGTACTTC. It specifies CASSLYPPQKSLYEQYF.

CDR3 nucleotides: TGTGCCAGCAGCTGGTCGGGCTACGAGCAGTACTTC. It specifies CASSWSGYEQYF. This chain uses TRBV7-9 with TRBJ2-7; D gene unclear. Germline values: CDR1 SEHNR, CDR2 FQNEAQ (reference sequence). The V and J ends lost 4 bases and 3 bases respectively, with 7 bases between them. This CDR3 has 12 amino acids.

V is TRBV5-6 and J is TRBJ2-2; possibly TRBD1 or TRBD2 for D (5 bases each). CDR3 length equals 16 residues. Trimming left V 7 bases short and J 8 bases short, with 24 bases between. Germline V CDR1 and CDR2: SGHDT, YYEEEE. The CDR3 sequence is CASSPAGDLSGGELFF. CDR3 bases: TGTGCCAGCTCCCCCGCCGGGGACCTCTCTGGGGGGGAGCTGTTTTTT. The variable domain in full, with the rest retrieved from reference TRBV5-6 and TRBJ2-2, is DAGVTQSPTHLIKTRGQQVTLRCSPKSGHDTVSWYQQALGQGPQFIFQYYEEEERQRGNFPDRFSGHQFPNYSSELNVNALLLGDSALYLCASSPAGDLSGGELFFGEGSRLTVL.

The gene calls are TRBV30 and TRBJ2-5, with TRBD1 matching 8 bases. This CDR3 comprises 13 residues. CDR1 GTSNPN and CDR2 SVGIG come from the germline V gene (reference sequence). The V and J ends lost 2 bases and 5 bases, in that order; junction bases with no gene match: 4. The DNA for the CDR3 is TGTGCCTGGAGTTGGGACAGGATTGAGACCCAGTACTTC. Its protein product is CAWSWDRIETQYF.

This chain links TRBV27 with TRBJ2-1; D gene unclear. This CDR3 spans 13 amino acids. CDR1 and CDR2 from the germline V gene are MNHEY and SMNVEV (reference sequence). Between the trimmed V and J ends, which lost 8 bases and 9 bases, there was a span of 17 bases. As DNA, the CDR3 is TGTGCCAGCCTATCCCTTATCGGAGCTGAGCAGTTCTTC. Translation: CASLSLIGAEQFF.

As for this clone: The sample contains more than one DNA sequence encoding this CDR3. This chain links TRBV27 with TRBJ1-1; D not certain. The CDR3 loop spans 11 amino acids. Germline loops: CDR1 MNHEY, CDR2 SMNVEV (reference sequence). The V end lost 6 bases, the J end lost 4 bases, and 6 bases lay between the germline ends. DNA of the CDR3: TGTGCCAGCAGGCTGGGCACTGAAGCTTTCTTT. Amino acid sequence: CASRLGTEAFF.

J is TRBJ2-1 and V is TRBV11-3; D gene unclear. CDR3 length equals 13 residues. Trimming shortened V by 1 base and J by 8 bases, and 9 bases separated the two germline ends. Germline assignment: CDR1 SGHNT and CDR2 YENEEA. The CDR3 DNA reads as TGTGCCAGCAGCTTAGGTTTGAGCTATGAGCAGTTCTTC. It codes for CASSLGLSYEQFF.

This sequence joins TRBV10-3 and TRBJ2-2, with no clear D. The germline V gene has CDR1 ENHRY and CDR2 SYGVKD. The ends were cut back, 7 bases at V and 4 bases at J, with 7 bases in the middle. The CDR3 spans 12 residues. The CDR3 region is CAINPGTGELFF. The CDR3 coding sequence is TGTGCCATCAACCCGGGCACCGGGGAGCTGTTTTTT.

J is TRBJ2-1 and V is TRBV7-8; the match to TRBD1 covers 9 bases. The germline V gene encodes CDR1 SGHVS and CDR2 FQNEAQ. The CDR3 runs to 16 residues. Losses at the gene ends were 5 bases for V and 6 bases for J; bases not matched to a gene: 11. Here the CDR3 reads CASSHPPDRGSNEQFF. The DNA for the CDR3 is TGTGCCAGCAGCCACCCTCCGGACAGGGGTAGCAATGAGCAGTTCTTC.

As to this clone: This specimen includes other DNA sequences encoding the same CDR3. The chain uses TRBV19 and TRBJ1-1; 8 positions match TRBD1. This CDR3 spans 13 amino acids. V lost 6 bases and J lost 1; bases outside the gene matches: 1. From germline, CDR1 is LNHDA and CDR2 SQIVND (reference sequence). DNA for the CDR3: TGTGCCAGTAGAGACAGGGGGAACACTGAAGCTTTCTTT. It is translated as CASRDRGNTEAFF.

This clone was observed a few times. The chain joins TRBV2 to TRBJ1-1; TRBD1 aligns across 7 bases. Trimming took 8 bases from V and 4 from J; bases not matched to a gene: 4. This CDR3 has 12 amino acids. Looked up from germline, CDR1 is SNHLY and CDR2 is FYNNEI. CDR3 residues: CASGSGGTEAFF. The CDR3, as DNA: TGTGCCAGCGGGTCAGGGGGCACTGAAGCTTTCTTT.

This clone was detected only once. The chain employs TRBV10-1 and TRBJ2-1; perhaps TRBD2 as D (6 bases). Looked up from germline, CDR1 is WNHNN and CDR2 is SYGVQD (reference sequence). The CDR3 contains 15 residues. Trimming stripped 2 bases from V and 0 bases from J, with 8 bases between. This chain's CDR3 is CASSERRASYNEQFF. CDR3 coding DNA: TGCGCCAGCAGTGAGAGGAGGGCCTCCTACAATGAGCAGTTCTTC.

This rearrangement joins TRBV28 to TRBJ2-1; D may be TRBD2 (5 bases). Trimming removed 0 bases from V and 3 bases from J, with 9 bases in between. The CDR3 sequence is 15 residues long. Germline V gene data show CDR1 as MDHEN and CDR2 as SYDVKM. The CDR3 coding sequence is TGTGCCAGCAGTTTATGGGCGGGCGACTACAATGAGCAGTTCTTC. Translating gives CASSLWAGDYNEQFF.

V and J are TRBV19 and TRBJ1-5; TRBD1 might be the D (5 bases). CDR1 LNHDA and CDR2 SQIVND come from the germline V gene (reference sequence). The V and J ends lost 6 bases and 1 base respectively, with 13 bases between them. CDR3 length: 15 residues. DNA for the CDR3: TGTGCCAGTAGCCCCGGGACTGTAAGCAATCAGCCCCAGCATTTT. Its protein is CASSPGTVSNQPQHF.

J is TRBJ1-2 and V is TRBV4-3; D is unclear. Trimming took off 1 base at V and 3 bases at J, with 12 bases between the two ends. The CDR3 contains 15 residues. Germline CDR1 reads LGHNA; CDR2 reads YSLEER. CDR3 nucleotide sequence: TGCGCCAGCAGCCAAGTTACTGATGGGGACTATGGCTACACCTTC. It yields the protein CASSQVTDGDYGYTF.

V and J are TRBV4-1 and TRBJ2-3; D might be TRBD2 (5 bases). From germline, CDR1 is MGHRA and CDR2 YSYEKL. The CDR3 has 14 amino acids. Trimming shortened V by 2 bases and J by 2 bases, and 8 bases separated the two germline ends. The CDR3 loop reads CASSQTRATDTQYF. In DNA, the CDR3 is TGCGCCAGCAGCCAAACTAGGGCCACAGATACGCAGTATTTT.